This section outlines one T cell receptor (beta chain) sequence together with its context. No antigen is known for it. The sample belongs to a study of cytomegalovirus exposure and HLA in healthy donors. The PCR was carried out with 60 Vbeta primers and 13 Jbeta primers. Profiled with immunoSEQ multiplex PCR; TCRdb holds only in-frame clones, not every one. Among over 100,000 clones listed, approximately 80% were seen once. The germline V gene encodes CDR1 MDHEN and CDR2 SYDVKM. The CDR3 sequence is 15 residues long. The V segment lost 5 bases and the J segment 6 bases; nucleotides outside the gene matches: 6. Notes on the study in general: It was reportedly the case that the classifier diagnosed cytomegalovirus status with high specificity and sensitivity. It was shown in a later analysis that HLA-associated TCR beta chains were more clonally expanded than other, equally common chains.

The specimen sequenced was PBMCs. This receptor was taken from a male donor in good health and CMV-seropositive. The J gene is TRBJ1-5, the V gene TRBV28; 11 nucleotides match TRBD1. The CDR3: CASSPGQGESQPQHF. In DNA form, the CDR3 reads TGTGCCAGCAGTCCGGGACAGGGGGAAAGTCAGCCCCAGCATTTT.